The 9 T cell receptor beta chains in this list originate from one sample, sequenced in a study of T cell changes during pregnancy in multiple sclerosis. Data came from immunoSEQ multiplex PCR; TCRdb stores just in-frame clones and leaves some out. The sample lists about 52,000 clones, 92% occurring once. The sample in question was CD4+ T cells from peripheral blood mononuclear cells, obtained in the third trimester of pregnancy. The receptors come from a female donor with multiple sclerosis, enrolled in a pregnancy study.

CDR3: CASSVDRNHNQPQHF. As DNA, the CDR3 is TGTGCCAGCAGTGTGGACAGGAATCACAATCAGCCCCAGCATTTT. The chain links TRBV6-5 to TRBJ1-5; 7 bases are shared with TRBD1. The CDR3 runs to 15 residues. Germline CDR1 is MNHEY and CDR2 is SVGAGI. Trimming took 5 bases from V and 3 from J; bases not matched to a gene: 7.

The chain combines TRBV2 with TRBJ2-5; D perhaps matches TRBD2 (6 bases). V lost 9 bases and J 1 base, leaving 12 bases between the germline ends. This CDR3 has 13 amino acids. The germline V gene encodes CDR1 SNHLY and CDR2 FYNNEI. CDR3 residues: CASGGLPQETQYF. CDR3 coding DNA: TGTGCCAGTGGGGGACTGCCCCAAGAGACCCAGTACTTC.

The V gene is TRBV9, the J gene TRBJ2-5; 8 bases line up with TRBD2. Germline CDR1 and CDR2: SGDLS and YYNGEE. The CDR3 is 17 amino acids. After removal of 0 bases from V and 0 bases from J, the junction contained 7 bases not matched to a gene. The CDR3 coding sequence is TGTGCCAGCAGCGTAGCTCGAGTAGCGGGGTACCAAGAGACCCAGTACTTC. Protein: CASSVARVAGYQETQYF.

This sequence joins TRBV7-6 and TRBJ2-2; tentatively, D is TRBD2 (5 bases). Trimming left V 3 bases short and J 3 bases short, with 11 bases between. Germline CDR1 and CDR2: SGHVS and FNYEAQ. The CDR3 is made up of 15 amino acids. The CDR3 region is CASSLGRGDTGELFF. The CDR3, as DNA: TGTGCCAGCAGCTTGGGTCGGGGTGACACCGGGGAGCTGTTTTTT.

Written as DNA, the CDR3 is TGTGCCAGCAGCGTACTGTCCACGACAGGGCGGGCCGGGGAGCTGTTTTTT. Amino acids: CASSVLSTTGRAGELFF. The V call is TRBV9, the J call TRBJ2-2; 7 bases agree with TRBD1. The CDR3 runs 17 residues. The V gene's germline CDR1 is SGDLS and CDR2 YYNGEE. V lost 1 base, J lost 6 bases, and 12 bases stayed unmatched.

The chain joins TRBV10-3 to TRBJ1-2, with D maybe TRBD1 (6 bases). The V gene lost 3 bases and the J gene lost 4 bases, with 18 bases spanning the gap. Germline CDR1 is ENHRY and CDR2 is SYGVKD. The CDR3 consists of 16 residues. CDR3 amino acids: CAISEQGGGRGYGYTF. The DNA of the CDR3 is TGTGCCATCAGTGAACAGGGAGGGGGGCGAGGCTATGGCTACACCTTC.

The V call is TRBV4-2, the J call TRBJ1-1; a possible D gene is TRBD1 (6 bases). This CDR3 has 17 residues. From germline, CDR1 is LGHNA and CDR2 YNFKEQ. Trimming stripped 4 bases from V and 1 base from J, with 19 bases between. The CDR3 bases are TGTGCCAGCAGCCGACTAAGGGGGGGAGTAGGGAACACTGAAGCTTTCTTT. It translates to CASSRLRGGVGNTEAFF.

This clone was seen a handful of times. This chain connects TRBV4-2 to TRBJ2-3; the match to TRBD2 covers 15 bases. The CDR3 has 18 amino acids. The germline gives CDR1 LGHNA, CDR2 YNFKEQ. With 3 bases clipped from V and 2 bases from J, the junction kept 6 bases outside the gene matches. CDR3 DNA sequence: TGTGCCAGCAGCCATGGACTAGCGGGGGGGCCGGTCACAGATACGCAGTATTTT. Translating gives CASSHGLAGGPVTDTQYF.

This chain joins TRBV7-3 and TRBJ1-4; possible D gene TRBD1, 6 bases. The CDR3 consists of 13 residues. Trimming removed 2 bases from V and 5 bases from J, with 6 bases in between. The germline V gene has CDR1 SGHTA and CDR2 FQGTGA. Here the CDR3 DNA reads TGTGCCAGCAGCTTAGACAGGAATGAAAAACTGTTTTTT. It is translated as CASSLDRNEKLFF.